This passage covers 3 T cell receptor beta chains from one sample sequenced in a study of glioma-infiltrating T cells. Using RNA template, CDR3s of TCR alpha and beta were amplified with iRepertoire arm-PCR. TCRdb reanalysed the multiplex PCR reads using MiXCR and keeps one entry per CDR3 protein. There are 300,000 to 400,000 distinct CDR3 sequences in the sample; roughly 41% occur only once, and 12% lies in the top ten. Specimen: glioma tissue, nonneoplastic brain tissue, or PBMCs (not recorded which). The source is a human donor with low-grade glioma or glioblastoma, undergoing nonglioma brain surgery, or in good health (not recorded which).

About this clonotype itself: One end of the junction fails to match germline, which may point to a read error. This rearrangement joins TRBV6-5 to TRBJ2-7, with D perhaps TRBD1 (5 bases). This CDR3 contains 13 residues. The germline gives CDR1 MNHEY, CDR2 SVGAGI. CDR3 residues: CASRYGANYEQYF. The CDR3 DNA sequence: TGTGCCAGCCGTTATGGGGCAAACTACGAGCAGTACTTC.

The chain employs TRBV4-2 and TRBJ2-7, with unresolved D. The CDR3 extends over 16 amino acids. Between the trimmed V and J ends, which lost 0 bases and 0 bases, there was a span of 12 bases. CDR1 LGHNA and CDR2 YNFKEQ come from the germline V gene. This chain's CDR3 is CASSQDLGLSSYEQYF. The CDR3 DNA follows: TGTGCCAGCAGCCAAGATCTAGGTTTGAGCTCCTACGAGCAGTACTTC.

The rearrangement links TRBV12-3 or TRBV12-4 to TRBJ2-7; 9 bases fit TRBD2. This CDR3 has 14 residues. The trim removed 5 bases at V and 6 bases at J, leaving 8 bases unmatched. The CDR3 nucleotides are TGTGCCAGCAGTCCCTTTAGCGGGAGTGGCGAGCAGTACTTC. It specifies CASSPFSGSGEQYF.